These T cell receptor beta chains were read from a single sample in a study of metastatic and nonmetastatic thyroid tumors. TCRdb reprocessed the PCR reads using MiXCR. This sample has 75,000 to 100,000 clones; roughly 13% occur once, and the top ten carry over 9%. Input material: blood. All receptors derive from a female donor with papillary thyroid cancer or a benign thyroid nodule (not recorded which). Some clones in this sample may be carry-over from other donors' samples. Each CDR3 is given with its conserved first and last residue. A D gene is named only where the DNA matches it firmly. Expanded clones get a size class; other rows say once, few or many, or leave the size out.

CDR3,DNA,size,D,V,J
CSARDTTVGNTIYF,TGCAGTGCTAGAGATACAACTGTCGGAAACACCATATATTTT,many,-,TRBV20-1,TRBJ1-3
CACSVSGGLYEQYF,TGTGCCTGTAGTGTATCCGGGGGGCTCTACGAGCAGTACTTC,-,-,TRBV30,TRBJ2-7
CASSIGPRGANTGELFF,TGTGCCAGTAGTATAGGCCCCCGCGGTGCGAACACCGGGGAGCTGTTTTTT,many,-,TRBV19,TRBJ2-2
CASSRNQGADYEQYF,TGTGCCAGCTCGCGAAATCAGGGGGCAGACTACGAGCAGTACTTC,many,TRBD1,TRBV18,TRBJ2-7
CASSPGLAAYEQYF,TGTGCCAGCAGTCCGGGACTTGCAGCCTACGAGCAGTACTTC,-,-,TRBV6-1,TRBJ2-7
CASSRPTGELFF,TGTGCCAGCTCCCGACCCACCGGGGAGCTGTTTTTT,many,-,TRBV18,TRBJ2-2
CAISLGLVEQYF,TGTGCCATCAGTTTAGGGTTGGTCGAGCAGTACTTC,few,-,TRBV28,TRBJ2-7
CAWARTGENAIYF,TGTGCCTGGGCCAGGACAGGGGAAAACGCCATATATTTT,many,TRBD1,TRBV30,TRBJ1-3
CSAGRDIYSPLHF,TGCAGTGCTGGCCGGGACATCTATTCACCCCTCCACTTT,many,-,TRBV20-1,TRBJ1-6
CASSEGTTGGYTF,TGTGCCAGCAGTGAAGGGACAACGGGTGGCTACACCTTC,many,-,TRBV2,TRBJ1-2
CASRAGVAEAFF,TGTGCCAGCAGGGCAGGGGTCGCTGAAGCTTTCTTT,-,-,TRBV28,TRBJ1-1
CASSYGGCSGSPCYEQYF,TGTGCCAGCAGTTACGGGGGGTGTAGCGGGAGCCCTTGCTACGAGCAGTACTTC,few,TRBD2,TRBV6-2/TRBV6-3,TRBJ2-7
CSARGGLTYEQYF,TGCAGTGCTAGAGGAGGCCTTACCTACGAGCAGTACTTC,many,-,TRBV20-1,TRBJ2-7
CASSVGEDRGKDTQYF,TGTGCCAGCAGCGTGGGGGAGGACAGGGGGAAAGATACGCAGTATTTT,many,TRBD1,TRBV9,TRBJ2-3
CASSLALLAGDTGELFF,TGCGCCAGCAGCTTGGCCTTACTAGCGGGTGATACCGGGGAGCTGTTTTTT,-,TRBD2,TRBV5-1,TRBJ2-2
CASSEVPGQGIWVYTF,TGTGCCAGCAGTGAAGTCCCCGGACAGGGTATATGGGTCTACACCTTC,-,TRBD1,TRBV2,TRBJ1-2
CASSQGGQRDTGELFF,TGTGCCAGCAGCCAGGGGGGACAGAGGGACACCGGGGAGCTGTTTTTT,many,-,TRBV11-3,TRBJ2-2
CSSSGLNTEAFF,TGCAGTTCCTCGGGGCTCAACACTGAAGCTTTCTTT,many,-,TRBV20-1,TRBJ1-1
CASSIAGFQETQYF,TGTGCCAGCAGTATAGCGGGGTTCCAAGAGACCCAGTACTTC,many,TRBD2,TRBV6-2/TRBV6-3,TRBJ2-5
CASSLHGGNQPQHF,TGTGCCAGCAGCTTGCACGGGGGAAATCAGCCCCAGCATTTT,many,-,TRBV5-5,TRBJ1-5
CASSPHWGATSYNEQFF,TGTGCCAGCAGTCCGCACTGGGGAGCCACCTCGTACAATGAGCAGTTCTTC,few,-,TRBV28,TRBJ2-1
CASSLYRDTQNQPQHF,TGCGCCAGCAGCTTATACCGGGACACTCAAAATCAGCCCCAGCATTTT,-,-,TRBV5-1,TRBJ1-5
CASSSPLYEQYF,TGTGCCAGCAGCTCACCGTTATACGAGCAGTACTTC,few,-,TRBV7-9,TRBJ2-7
CASSLSKGLGSYEQYF,TGTGCCAGCAGTTTATCGAAGGGACTAGGATCCTACGAGCAGTACTTC,many,TRBD2,TRBV27,TRBJ2-7
CASSEWLGNKNIQYF,TGTGCCAGCAGTGAATGGTTGGGGAATAAAAACATTCAGTACTTC,many,-,TRBV6-1,TRBJ2-4
CASSPGGGAYEQYF,TGTGCCAGTAGCCCGGGGGGGGGCGCGTACGAGCAGTACTTC,many,TRBD2,TRBV19,TRBJ2-7
CASSFSQGPNTEAFF,TGTGCCAGCAGCTTTAGTCAGGGACCGAACACTGAAGCTTTCTTT,many,-,TRBV7-9,TRBJ1-1
CASNPGGGMGTGELFF,TGTGCCAGCAACCCCGGGGGGGGCATGGGAACCGGGGAGCTGTTTTTT,few,TRBD2,TRBV27,TRBJ2-2
CASSKIRTGAIEQYF,TGTGCCAGCAGTAAAATTCGGACAGGGGCAATCGAGCAGTACTTC,many,TRBD1,TRBV6-1,TRBJ2-7